This TCR beta chain was found in a study of patients and donors after allogeneic stem cell transplantation. The V end lost 1 base, the J end lost 5 bases, and 18 bases lay between the germline ends. Per the germline V gene, CDR1 is SGHNT and CDR2 is YYREEE (reference sequence). The CDR3 runs to 16 residues. TCRdb re-called the RT-PCR reads with MiXCR, one entry per CDR3 protein. The sample yields hundreds of thousands of distinct CDR3 sequences, approximately 16% seen once. What was sequenced was blood, either unsorted or a sorted T cell fraction (not recorded which). The V call is TRBV5-4, the J call TRBJ1-1; a possible D gene is TRBD1 (6 bases). The clonotype originates from a human donor who was either an allogeneic HSCT recipient or a stem cell or donor lymphocyte infusion donor (not recorded which). It is not recorded whose cells these are; they may come from a transplant donor. Written as DNA, the CDR3 is TGTGCCAGCAGCTTGTCTCCCCGGGGGGCTTGGACTGAAGCTTTCTTT. It yields the protein CASSLSPRGAWTEAFF.